This T cell receptor beta chain was retrieved from a study of T-cell memory formation after mild COVID-19 listed by TCRdb under 2021. The study in broad terms: TCR sequence clusters from the two donors were found to be largely donor specific. Longitudinal TCRalpha and TCRbeta repertoire sequencing tracked T-cell clones expanding and contracting after mild COVID-19 in a couple of donors. Two young, previously healthy adult volunteers, one female and one male, were included in the cohort.

Sequencing was performed on an Illumina NovaSeq 6000. Using 5'RACE with constant-segment primers, TCRalpha and TCRbeta cDNA libraries were constructed, with sample barcodes and unique molecular identifiers added in the process. Trizol reagent was used to extract RNA from every sample. The libraries were amplified in two PCR steps, and the second step added a second sample barcode and Illumina TruSeq adapters. Libraries were sequenced on an Illumina NovaSeq with 2 x 150 bp paired-end reads. The authors processed their data as follows. The reads were demultiplexed and collapsed into UMI-guided consensus sequences using migec v1.2.7. Using mixcr v2.1.11, UMI consensuses were aligned to TRA and TRB V and J templates and then assembled into clonotypes. Clonotypes were classified as expanded or contracted when called significant by both edgeR and NoisET, with noise models trained on biological replicates. For edgeR calls, a false discovery rate-adjusted p below 0.01 and a log2 fold-change threshold of 1 were applied. As an exploratory analysis of dynamics, max-normalized trajectories of the 1000 most abundant clonotypes were examined with PCA combined with hierarchical clustering. The CD4 or CD8 phenotype of responding clones was assigned using the separately sequenced CD4+ and CD8+ repertoires. The raw public reads went through TCRdb reprocessing: fastp at Q25, MiXCR clone calling, in-frame beta chains kept. When rows share a CDR3 protein, they turn into one entry using the most common DNA and genes. The V and J calls follow TCRdb's processing rather than the paper's. For this sample there are about 250,000 distinct CDR3 sequences; approximately 15% appear just once. Jointly, the top ten make up 2.1% of the sample.

Study-level results and caveats: Clones that contracted from day 15 to 85 showed balanced CD4/CD8 phenotypes, whereas a second wave of clones that expanded from day 15 to 37 leaned towards CD4+. The detection of some responding clones in pre-infection memory suggests that pre-existing cross-reactive memory T cells joined the SARS-CoV-2 response. SARS-CoV-2 specificity of the second-wave clones peaking on day 37 was not confirmed. Only a couple of mild cases were covered by the study, and larger cohorts that include severe cases with pre-infection samples were considered necessary. Contracting CD4+ clones appeared mostly in the CM and EM memory subsets, whereas CD8+ clones were enriched in EMRA.

Regarding this clonotype: Its antigen specificity is not known. No per-base quality is available; no much larger clone lies one base away.

Ficoll-Paque density gradient centrifugation was the method used to isolate PBMCs. Sequencing used PBMCs or a T cell subset sorted from them (not recorded which). This TCR derives from an adult woman who had mild COVID-19 (a few samples of this study predate the infection). The sample titles of this study are shuffled in the database, so cell type and time point are left out; the donor was told from shared clones.

The CDR3 in this case is CASSVNYGYTF. The DNA reads TGTGCCAGCAGCGTGAACTATGGCTACACCTTC. Recombination linked TRBV9 to TRBJ1-2; the D gene cannot be named for sure. The germline V gene yields SGDLS for CDR1 and YYNGEE for CDR2. The CDR3 goes from the cysteine to the phenylalanine over 11 residues. Only the CDR3 region is kept as DNA, spanning 33 bases read in frame from base 1. V is cut by 2 bases and J by 2 bases, and the space between the germline ends is 1 base.